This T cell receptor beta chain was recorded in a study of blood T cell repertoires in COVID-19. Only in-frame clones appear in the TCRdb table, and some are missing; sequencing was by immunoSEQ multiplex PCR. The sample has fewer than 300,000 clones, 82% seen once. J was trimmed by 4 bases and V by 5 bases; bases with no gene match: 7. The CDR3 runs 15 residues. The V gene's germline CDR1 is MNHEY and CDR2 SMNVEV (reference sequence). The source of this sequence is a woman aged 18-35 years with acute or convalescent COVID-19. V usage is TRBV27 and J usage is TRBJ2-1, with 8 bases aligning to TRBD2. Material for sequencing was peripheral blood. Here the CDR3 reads CASSDQRERYNEQFF. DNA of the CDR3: TGTGCCAGCAGTGACCAGCGGGAGAGGTACAATGAGCAGTTCTTC.